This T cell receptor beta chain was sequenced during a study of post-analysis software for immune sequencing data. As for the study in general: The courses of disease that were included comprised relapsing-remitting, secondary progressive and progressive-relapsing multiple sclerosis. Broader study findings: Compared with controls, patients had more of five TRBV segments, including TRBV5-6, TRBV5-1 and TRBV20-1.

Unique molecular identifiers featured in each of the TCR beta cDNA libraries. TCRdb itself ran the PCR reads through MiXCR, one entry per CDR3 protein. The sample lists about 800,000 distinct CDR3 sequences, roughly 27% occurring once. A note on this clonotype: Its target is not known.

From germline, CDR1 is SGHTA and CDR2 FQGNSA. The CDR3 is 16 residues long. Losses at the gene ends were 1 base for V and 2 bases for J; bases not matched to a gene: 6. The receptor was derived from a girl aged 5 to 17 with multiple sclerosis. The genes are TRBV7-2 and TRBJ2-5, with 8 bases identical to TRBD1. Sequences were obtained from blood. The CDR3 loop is CASSLVGRGRQETQYF. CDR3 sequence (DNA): TGTGCCAGCAGCTTAGTCGGCAGGGGGCGACAAGAGACCCAGTACTTC. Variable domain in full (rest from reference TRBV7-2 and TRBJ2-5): GAGVSQSPSNKVTEKGKDVELRCDPISGHTALYWYRQSLGQGLEFLIYFQGNSAPDKSGLPSDRFSAERTGGSVSTLTIQRTQQEDSAVYLCASSLVGRGRQETQYFGPGTRLLVL.